This T cell receptor (beta chain) was identified in a study of T cell responses to AZD1222 COVID-19 vaccine. Details on this clone: Its antigen is still unknown.

Study-wide results and caveats: A mostly white British donor set with more females was recruited, and clonal diversity was possibly underestimated. Receipt of two AZD1222 doses was followed by a rise in Spike-specific TCR breadth and depth. Baseline testing showed seropositivity in only six or seven AZD1222 recipients.

The V gene's germline CDR1 is KGHSH and CDR2 LQKENI. The CDR3 has 15 amino acids. Deletions cut 5 bases from V and 0 bases from J, with 11 bases between. Sequencing used immunoSEQ multiplex PCR; TCRdb keeps in-frame clones, though not all of them. The sample yields around 200,000 clones, approximately 95% seen once. The TCR originated in an adult who received the MenACWY meningococcal vaccine as a control. The sequencing used peripheral blood, collected 28 days after the second dose of the MenACWY control vaccine. The V call is TRBV18, the J call TRBJ1-5; weak D call: TRBD1 (6 bases). In nucleotides, the CDR3 is TGTGCCAGCTCAGCCGGACAGTATAGCAATCAGCCCCAGCATTTT. Translation: CASSAGQYSNQPQHF. The whole variable domain, remainder taken from reference TRBV18 and TRBJ1-5, is NAGVMQNPRHLVRRRGQEARLRCSPMKGHSHVYWYRQLPEEGLKFMVYLQKENIIDESGMPKERFSAEFPKEGPSILRIQQVVRGDSAAYFCASSAGQYSNQPQHFGDGTRLSIL.